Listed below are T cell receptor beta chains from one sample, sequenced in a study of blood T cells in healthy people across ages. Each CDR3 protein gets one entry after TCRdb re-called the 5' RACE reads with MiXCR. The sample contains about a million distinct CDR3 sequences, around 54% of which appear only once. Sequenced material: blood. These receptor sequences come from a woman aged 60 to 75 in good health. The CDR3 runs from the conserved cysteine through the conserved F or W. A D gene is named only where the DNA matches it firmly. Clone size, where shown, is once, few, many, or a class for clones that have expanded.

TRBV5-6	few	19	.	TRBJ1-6	CASTFRPGTKNSYNSPLHF	TGTGCCAGCACCTTTCGGCCGGGTACGAAAAACTCCTATAATTCACCCCTCCACTTT
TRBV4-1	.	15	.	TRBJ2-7	CASSQAWSFSYEQYF	TGCGCCAGCAGCCAAGCCTGGAGTTTCTCCTACGAGCAGTACTTC
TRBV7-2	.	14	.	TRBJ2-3	CASSVAPSSDTQYF	TGTGCCAGCAGCGTAGCCCCTAGCTCAGATACGCAGTATTTT
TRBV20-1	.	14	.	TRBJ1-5	CSAVRVLGNQPQHF	TGCAGTGCTGTCAGGGTTTTGGGCAATCAGCCCCAGCATTTT
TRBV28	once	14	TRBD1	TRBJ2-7	CASSTLDRVYEQYF	TGTGCCAGCAGTACGTTGGACAGGGTATACGAGCAGTACTTC
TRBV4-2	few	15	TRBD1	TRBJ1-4	CASSLARGGNEKLFF	TGTGCCAGCAGCTTGGCCAGGGGGGGAAATGAAAAACTGTTTTTT
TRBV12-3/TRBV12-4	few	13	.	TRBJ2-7	CASSWTGTYEQYF	TGTGCCAGCAGCTGGACGGGAACCTACGAGCAGTACTTC
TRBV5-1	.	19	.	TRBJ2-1	CASSSRALVGRVNPHEQFF	TGCGCCAGCAGCTCCCGAGCGTTAGTTGGTAGGGTAAACCCCCATGAGCAGTTCTTC
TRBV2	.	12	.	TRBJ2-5	CASSGKTETQYF	TGTGCCAGCAGTGGGAAAACAGAGACCCAGTACTTC
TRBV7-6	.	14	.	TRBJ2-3	CASSLELTADTQYF	TGTGCCAGCAGCTTAGAACTAACGGCAGATACGCAGTATTTT
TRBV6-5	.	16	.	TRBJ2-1	CASSYQPLTSYNEQFF	TGTGCCAGCAGTTACCAGCCTTTGACCTCCTACAATGAGCAGTTCTTC
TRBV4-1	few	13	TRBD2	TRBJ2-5	CASSRTSGETQYF	TGCGCCAGCAGCCGGACTAGCGGAGAGACCCAGTACTTC
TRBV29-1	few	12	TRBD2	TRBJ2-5	CSVVTSGETQYF	TGCAGCGTCGTGACTAGCGGAGAGACCCAGTACTTC
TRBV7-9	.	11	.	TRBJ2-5	CATSGTPFQYF	TGTGCGACATCCGGGACCCCATTTCAGTACTTC
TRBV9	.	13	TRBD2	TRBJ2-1	CASPFCGRYEQFF	TGTGCCAGTCCCTTTTGCGGGAGATATGAGCAGTTCTTC
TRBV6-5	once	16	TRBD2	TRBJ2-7	CASSSPSSGRFYEQYF	TGTGCCAGCAGTAGCCCATCTAGCGGGAGGTTTTACGAGCAGTACTTC